This note documents a single T cell receptor (beta chain) sequence. The antigen is not known. Amplification used 60 Vbeta primers and 13 Jbeta primers. TCRdb keeps only in-frame clones here, not all; method: immunoSEQ multiplex PCR. Of hundreds of thousands of clones in the sample, about 85% were seen once. The data stem from a study of cytomegalovirus exposure and HLA in healthy donors. Study background: Within the Caucasian-associated ancestry cluster were 81% of the approximately 400 genotyped donors.

Findings and limits, study-wide: The authors enumerated roughly 160 TCR beta chains as linked to cytomegalovirus. Analysis performed later showed TCR beta chains linked to HLA being more clonally expanded than equally common others.

V lost 1 base to trimming and J lost 4 bases, with 11 bases between them. CDR1 is SGHVS and CDR2 is FQNEAQ in the germline V gene. The length of the CDR3 is 15 residues. The sample was PBMCs. The sequence was obtained from a girl aged 2-15 years in good health and CMV-seronegative. The rearrangement links TRBV7-8 to TRBJ1-5; a weak D match, TRBD1 (5 bases). CDR3 amino acids: CASSLGRAMNQPQHF. In DNA, the CDR3 is TGTGCCAGCAGCTTAGGCAGGGCGATGAATCAGCCCCAGCATTTT.